A single sample gave rise to the 32 T cell receptor beta chains below, sequenced in a study of identical twins. TCRdb re-called the 5' RACE reads through MiXCR, storing one row per CDR3 protein. The sample yields more than 350,000 distinct CDR3 sequences, roughly 9% seen once. Sample: naive T cells sorted from blood. These receptor sequences come from a woman between 50 and 59 years old in good health.

Ten or more counts support this clonotype. This chain uses TRBV3-1 with TRBJ2-2; 8 bases fit TRBD1. CDR1 and CDR2 from the germline V gene are LGHDT and YNNKEL (reference sequence). The CDR3 loop spans 15 amino acids. V was pared by 2 bases and J by 5 bases, with 4 bases of the junction left unmatched. The CDR3 reads CASSQIRGRTGELFF. In DNA form, the CDR3 reads TGTGCCAGCAGCCAAATCAGGGGGCGAACCGGGGAGCTGTTTTTT.

The chain employs TRBV7-8 and TRBJ2-1; D is unresolved. Trimming removed 1 base from V and 2 bases from J, with 6 bases in between. The length of the CDR3 is 14 residues. From germline, CDR1 is SGHVS and CDR2 FQNEAQ. Here the CDR3 reads CASSLVVAYNEQFF. CDR3 sequence (DNA): TGTGCCAGCAGCTTAGTGGTCGCCTACAATGAGCAGTTCTTC. Together with reference TRBV7-8 and TRBJ2-1, the CDR3 gives the full variable domain: GAGVSQSPRYKVAKRGQDVALRCDPISGHVSLFWYQQALGQGPEFLTYFQNEAQLDKSGLPSDRFFAERPEGSVSTLKIQRTQQEDSAVYLCASSLVVAYNEQFFGPGTRLTVL.

In this sample, this clonotype turned up a few times. The chain employs TRBV2 and TRBJ1-5, with 8 bases identical to TRBD1. The V gene end was trimmed by 4 bases and the J gene end by 6 bases; junction bases not matched to a gene: 8. The CDR3 has 15 residues. Germline CDR1 reads SNHLY; CDR2 reads FYNNEI. CDR3 region: CASSVSRGLGQPQHF. CDR3 nucleotides: TGTGCCAGCAGTGTGTCCAGGGGGCTAGGTCAGCCCCAGCATTTT.

CDR3 region: CASSRGEQETQYF. The CDR3 DNA sequence: TGTGCCAGCAGCAGGGGCGAGCAAGAGACCCAGTACTTC. The genes are TRBV7-8 and TRBJ2-5, with a tentative D call TRBD1 (5 bases). The CDR3 totals 13 residues. The germline V and J ends were trimmed by 5 bases and 2 bases, with 9 bases remaining between them. Germline values: CDR1 SGHVS, CDR2 FQNEAQ.

This clonotype came up many times. The gene calls are TRBV25-1 and TRBJ1-4; D gene unclear. V dropped 4 bases and J dropped 8 bases, with 8 bases sitting between them. The CDR3 extends over 12 amino acids. CDR1 is MGHDK and CDR2 is SYGVNS in the germline V gene. The CDR3 DNA is TGTGCCAGCAGTGCTGGGCTGGAAAAACTGTTTTTT. Its protein product is CASSAGLEKLFF.

There are a few counts of this clonotype. The chain uses TRBV12-3 or TRBV12-4 and TRBJ1-2; D is uncertain. The CDR3 loop spans 12 amino acids. V gave up 3 bases and J gave up 4 bases, with 6 bases separating them. The CDR3 here is CASSFPAYGYTF. The CDR3 DNA is TGTGCCAGCAGTTTCCCAGCCTATGGCTACACCTTC.

This clonotype was recorded at least ten times. This chain joins TRBV11-2 and TRBJ2-2; D unclear. The germline V and J ends were trimmed by 6 bases and 5 bases, with 22 bases remaining between them. CDR1 SGHAT and CDR2 FQNNGV come from the germline V gene. The CDR3 sequence is 17 residues long. In nucleotides, the CDR3 is TGTGCCAGCAGATTCTCCGTTTTGTGGGGTCGGACCGGGGAGCTGTTTTTT. Translated, it gives CASRFSVLWGRTGELFF.

The chain recombines TRBV5-1 with TRBJ2-3; D gene uncertain. The CDR3 totals 14 residues. Germline lookup yields CDR1 SGHRS and CDR2 YFSETQ. Trimming stripped 1 base from V and 2 bases from J, with 8 bases between. CDR3 sequence reads: CASSLYSVTDTQYF. In nucleotides, the CDR3 is TGCGCCAGCAGCTTGTACAGTGTCACAGATACGCAGTATTTT.

The CDR3 coding sequence is TGTGCCACCAGTGACCCAGGGATATATGGCTACACCTTC. It encodes CATSDPGIYGYTF. This sequence joins TRBV24-1 and TRBJ1-2; D perhaps matches TRBD1 (5 bases). The CDR3 is made up of 13 amino acids. Germline CDR1 and CDR2: KGHDR and SFDVKD. V gave up 4 bases and J gave up 5 bases, with 10 bases separating them.

This clonotype was picked up many times. The rearrangement joins TRBV20-1 to TRBJ2-3; 13 bases map to TRBD2. The junction had 9 bases not matched to a gene; V was cut back by 5 bases and J by 1 base. The CDR3 runs 17 residues. CDR1 is DFQATT and CDR2 is SNEGSKA in the germline V gene (reference sequence). The CDR3 region is CSALWTSGRRGTDTQYF. CDR3 sequence (DNA): TGCAGTGCTCTTTGGACTAGCGGGAGAAGAGGCACAGATACGCAGTATTTT.

The genes are TRBV24-1 and TRBJ1-1; D gene unclear. CDR3 size: 14 residues. The ends were cut back, 8 bases at V and 0 bases at J, with 12 bases in the middle. Germline loops: CDR1 KGHDR, CDR2 SFDVKD. The CDR3 DNA sequence: TGTGCCACCAACGTCGAAGGGATGAACACTGAAGCTTTCTTT. Translated, it gives CATNVEGMNTEAFF.

The chain has TRBV28 and TRBJ2-7; 7 bases match TRBD1. The CDR3 length is 13 residues. CDR1 is MDHEN, CDR2 SYDVKM, per germline. Trimming cost V 6 bases and J 4 bases; bases outside gene matches: 6. In DNA, the CDR3 is TGTGCCAGCAGGATTCAGGGGGAGTACGAGCAGTACTTC. Protein: CASRIQGEYEQYF.

In this sample, this clonotype turned up a few times. This chain joins TRBV5-1 and TRBJ2-5, with D uncertain. Germline V gene sequence: CDR1 SGHRS, CDR2 YFSETQ. The CDR3 consists of 12 residues. The V and J ends lost 2 bases and 5 bases respectively, with 7 bases between them. DNA for the CDR3: TGCGCCAGCAGCTTACCGGCCGAGACCCAGTACTTC. Protein product: CASSLPAETQYF.

This sequence joins TRBV7-2 and TRBJ1-1, with D possibly TRBD1 on 5 matching bases. The CDR3 covers 14 residues. V lost 4 bases, J lost 4 bases, and 13 bases lay in between. Per germline, CDR1 SGHTA and CDR2 FQGNSA. In DNA form, the CDR3 reads TGTGCCAGCAGCTCGTATTCAGGGTCCACTGAAGCTTTCTTT. Its protein product is CASSSYSGSTEAFF. Full variable domain (missing parts from reference TRBV7-2 and TRBJ1-1): GAGVSQSPSNKVTEKGKDVELRCDPISGHTALYWYRQSLGQGLEFLIYFQGNSAPDKSGLPSDRFSAERTGGSVSTLTIQRTQQEDSAVYLCASSSYSGSTEAFFGQGTRLTVV.

This clonotype was seen more than once but under ten times. The CDR3 DNA reads TGTGCCAGCAGCTTATTTTCATCCGCGGGCTTCAATGAGCAGTTCTTC. Translated, it gives CASSLFSSAGFNEQFF. V is TRBV11-3 and J is TRBJ2-1, with D perhaps TRBD2 (5 bases). The CDR3 has 16 amino acids. Germline V gene lookup returns CDR1 SGHNT and CDR2 YENEEA. Trimming pared 2 bases from V and 6 bases from J, leaving 17 bases between.

With respect to this clonotype: As the CDR3 is not closed by the conserved phenylalanine or tryptophan, this likely results from a read error. The CDR3 spells CASSPGQGLNSPLHL. The CDR3 region has the DNA TGTGCCAGCAGCCCCGGACAGGGGCTAAATTCACCCCTCCACCTT. The rearrangement links TRBV6-5 to TRBJ1-6; 9 bases align to TRBD1. This CDR3 comprises 15 residues. CDR1 and CDR2 (germline): MNHEY, SVGAGI. The V gene end was trimmed by 6 bases and the J gene end by 7 bases; junction bases not matched to a gene: 7.

This clonotype was detected ten times or more. The chain links TRBV5-1 to TRBJ1-2, with D tentatively TRBD1 (6 bases). V gave up 4 bases and J gave up 0 bases, with 10 bases separating them. Per germline, CDR1 SGHRS and CDR2 YFSETQ. This CDR3 is built from 14 residues. The CDR3 DNA sequence: TGCGCCAGCAGCCCGGGGACAACTAACTATGGCTACACCTTC. Amino acids: CASSPGTTNYGYTF.

This clonotype was seen repeatedly, ten times or more. This sequence joins TRBV29-1 and TRBJ2-5; either TRBD1 or TRBD2 may supply D (5 bases each). The germline V gene encodes CDR1 SQVTM and CDR2 ANQGSEA. The ends were cut back, 5 bases at V and 5 bases at J, with 18 bases in the middle. The CDR3 has 14 amino acids. The CDR3 here is CSVPGTLVVETQYF. The DNA for the CDR3 is TGCAGCGTTCCTGGGACCTTGGTTGTGGAGACCCAGTACTTC.

The genes are TRBV12-3 or TRBV12-4 and TRBJ2-7; D is possibly TRBD2 (5 bases). CDR3 length: 11 residues. Trimming shortened V by 2 bases and J by 7 bases, and 6 bases separated the two germline ends. This chain's CDR3 is CASSLTGEQYF. The CDR3 bases are TGTGCCAGCAGTTTAACGGGAGAGCAGTACTTC.

In this sample, this clonotype turned up a few times. The V call is TRBV6-5, the J call TRBJ1-5; possibly TRBD1 for D (5 bases). Trimming took 1 base from V and 2 from J, leaving 9 bases between them. This CDR3 contains 15 residues. CDR1 is MNHEY, CDR2 SVGAGI, per germline. CDR3 loop: CASSYLGEGNQPQHF. CDR3 sequence (DNA): TGTGCCAGCAGTTACTTGGGGGAGGGCAATCAGCCCCAGCATTTT.

This clonotype was recorded a few times. The chain employs TRBV11-2 and TRBJ1-1; D gene ambiguous. This CDR3 comprises 16 residues. Germline V gene data show CDR1 as SGHAT and CDR2 as FQNNGV. V shed 0 bases and J shed 5 bases, with 16 bases lying between them. The DNA of the CDR3 is TGTGCCAGCAGCTTAGAGGTCTTTGGGCGGCGGACTGAAGCTTTCTTT. Amino acid sequence: CASSLEVFGRRTEAFF.

The chain couples TRBV24-1 to TRBJ2-1, with D possibly being TRBD1 (5 bases). V was trimmed by 5 bases and J by 7 bases, leaving 14 bases between them. The germline V gene encodes CDR1 KGHDR and CDR2 SFDVKD. The CDR3 loop spans 14 amino acids. The CDR3 sequence: CATSAQGAVNEQFF. CDR3 bases: TGTGCCACCAGTGCTCAGGGTGCGGTAAATGAGCAGTTCTTC.

The V call is TRBV6-6, the J call TRBJ2-2; maybe TRBD1 (5 bases). Germline lookup yields CDR1 MNHNY and CDR2 SVGAGI (reference sequence). V was pared by 0 bases and J by 8 bases, with 10 bases between. The length of the CDR3 is 14 residues. The CDR3 loop is CASSYSQGAGELFF. CDR3 nucleotide sequence: TGTGCCAGCAGTTACTCGCAGGGCGCGGGGGAGCTGTTTTTT.

This clonotype was recorded a few times. J is TRBJ2-2 and V is TRBV19; no clear D. The germline gives CDR1 LNHDA, CDR2 SQIVND (reference sequence). The V and J ends lost 3 bases and 6 bases respectively, with 5 bases between them. This CDR3 has 12 residues. CDR3 sequence (DNA): TGTGCCAGTAGTATGGGTCCCGGGGAGCTGTTTTTT. Amino acid sequence: CASSMGPGELFF.

In its sample, this clonotype was seen many times. The rearrangement links TRBV5-5 to TRBJ2-7; D is perhaps TRBD1 (5 bases). Deletions cut 0 bases from V and 0 bases from J, with 13 bases between. Looked up from germline, CDR1 is SGHKS and CDR2 is YYEKEE (reference sequence). This CDR3 contains 16 residues. In DNA form, the CDR3 reads TGTGCCAGCAGCTTGGAGGACAAGAGGAGCTCCTACGAGCAGTACGTC. The encoded protein is CASSLEDKRSSYEQYV.

This sequence joins TRBV11-3 and TRBJ1-1; D remains ambiguous. Trimming cost V 3 bases and J 1 base, with 6 bases left between them. CDR1 is SGHNT and CDR2 is YENEEA in the germline V gene. CDR3 length equals 13 residues. The CDR3 DNA follows: TGTGCCAGCAGCTTTCAGGAGAACACTGAAGCTTTCTTT. As protein: CASSFQENTEAFF. The variable domain in full, with the rest retrieved from reference TRBV11-3 and TRBJ1-1, is EAGVVQSPRYKIIEKKQPVAFWCNPISGHNTLYWYLQNLGQGPELLIRYENEEAVDDSQLPKDRFSAERLKGVDSTLKIQPAELGDSAVYLCASSFQENTEAFFGQGTRLTVV.

The V gene is TRBV10-3, the J gene TRBJ2-7; possibly TRBD1 or TRBD2 for D (6 bases each). The CDR3 totals 16 residues. Trimming removed 0 bases from V and 6 bases from J, with 18 bases in between. Germline V lookup: CDR1 ENHRY, CDR2 SYGVKD. The CDR3 loop reads CAISESRGEFLFEQYV. The DNA of the CDR3 is TGTGCCATCAGTGAGTCGAGGGGGGAATTCCTTTTCGAGCAGTACGTC.

The chain recombines TRBV6-2 or TRBV6-3 with TRBJ2-1, with TRBD2 matching over 8 bases. The J segment lost 6 bases and the V segment lost 4 bases, leaving 11 bases of the junction unmatched. The CDR3 sequence is 16 residues long. The V gene's germline CDR1 is MNHEY and CDR2 SVGEGT. The CDR3 region has the DNA TGTGCCAGCAGTTCCCCCGGGACTAGAGGGGGCAATGAGCAGTTCTTC. This codes for CASSSPGTRGGNEQFF.

This clonotype occurred a few times. The chain links TRBV14 to TRBJ2-3; 7 positions match TRBD2. Per germline, CDR1 SGHDN and CDR2 FVKESK. This CDR3 has 15 amino acids. V was pared by 7 bases and J by 3 bases, with 10 bases of the junction left unmatched. The CDR3: CASTRIGRETDTQYF. For the CDR3, the DNA is TGTGCCAGCACCAGAATAGGGCGGGAGACAGATACGCAGTATTTT.

The table lists this clonotype with many counts. V gene TRBV29-1 combines with J gene TRBJ2-7; D ambiguous. The length of the CDR3 is 13 residues. CDR1 is SQVTM and CDR2 is ANQGSEA in the germline V gene. Trimming removed 5 bases from V and 2 bases from J, with 13 bases in between. The CDR3, as DNA: TGCAGCGTTTGCAGAAGTAACACCTACGAGCAGTACTTC. Amino acid sequence: CSVCRSNTYEQYF.

Comments on this clonotype: The CDR3 does not close with the conserved phenylalanine or tryptophan, likely indicating a read error. V is TRBV12-3 or TRBV12-4 and J is TRBJ2-3; 9 bases are shared with TRBD2. The CDR3 is made up of 16 amino acids. J lost 6 bases, V lost 6 bases, and 13 bases had no gene match. CDR3 in amino acids: CASRAPSGAGVDTQYV. The CDR3 coding sequence is TGTGCCAGCAGAGCCCCTAGCGGGGCGGGGGTGGATACGCAGTATGTT.

This clonotype came up a few times. The chain couples TRBV27 to TRBJ2-1; D unclear. This CDR3 has 14 residues. The V gene's germline CDR1 is MNHEY and CDR2 SMNVEV (reference sequence). Trimming shortened V by 7 bases and J by 0 bases, and 10 bases separated the two germline ends. This CDR3 is CASTHLSSYNEQFF. CDR3 nucleotides: TGTGCCAGCACCCACCTTAGCTCCTACAATGAGCAGTTCTTC.